The 12 T cell receptor beta chains listed next were all sequenced from one sample in a study of response to subunit inactivated influenza vaccine. Each CDR3 protein gets one entry after TCRdb re-called the RT-PCR reads with MiXCR. The sample contains just under 250,000 distinct CDR3 sequences, 10% to 15% of which appear only once. This specimen consisted of non-naive T cells sorted from PBMCs, obtained 14 days before vaccination. These receptors all stem from a man aged 50 to 59 who received an inactivated influenza vaccine.

This clonotype was counted many times. The chain links TRBV7-9 to TRBJ2-1, with 10 nucleotides matching TRBD2. The CDR3 is 16 amino acids. V lost 4 bases, J lost 7 bases, and 10 bases stayed unmatched. The germline gives CDR1 SEHNR, CDR2 FQNEAQ (reference sequence). The CDR3 sequence is CASSSYVGTSVNEQFF. In DNA, the CDR3 is TGTGCCAGCAGCTCATATGTGGGGACTAGCGTAAATGAGCAGTTCTTC.

The table lists this clonotype with many counts. This chain connects TRBV12-3 or TRBV12-4 to TRBJ2-4; 7 bases are a match to TRBD1. The CDR3 sequence is 14 residues long. V shed 6 bases and J 4 bases; nucleotides not matched to a gene: 6. The CDR3 is CASSTVQGKNIQYF. CDR3 DNA sequence: TGTGCCAGCAGCACGGTACAGGGGAAAAACATTCAGTACTTC.

Concerning this clonotype itself: An end of the junction differs from the germline gene, which may be a read error. The chain employs TRBV5-8 and TRBJ2-5; D perhaps matches TRBD2 (5 bases). This CDR3 has 14 residues. Looked up from germline, CDR1 is SGHTS and CDR2 is YDEGEE. CDR3 region: CARSSGILQETQYF. The CDR3 coding sequence is TGTGCCAGGAGCTCCGGGATTCTACAAGAGACCCAGTACTTC.

This chain uses TRBV7-8 with TRBJ1-5; D gene uncertain. CDR1 is SGHVS, CDR2 FQNEAQ, per germline. The V gene lost 3 bases and the J gene lost 4 bases, with 16 bases spanning the gap. The CDR3 length is 16 residues. CDR3 protein: CASSLSHSGKNQPQHF. For the CDR3, the DNA is TGTGCCAGCAGCTTGTCTCATTCCGGGAAAAATCAGCCCCAGCATTTT.

This chain links TRBV20-1 with TRBJ1-2; tentatively, D is TRBD1 (6 bases). The length of the CDR3 is 14 residues. Trimming left V 3 bases short and J 10 bases short, with 21 bases between. Germline V gene data show CDR1 as DFQATT and CDR2 as SNEGSKA (reference sequence). CDR3 nucleotide sequence: TGCAGTGCTAGGCCTACAGGGATGGGGTTACTCTACACCTTC. Translating it yields CSARPTGMGLLYTF.

This clonotype was counted at least ten times. This chain joins TRBV6-1 and TRBJ2-3, with no clear D. Trimming left V 7 bases short and J 9 bases short, with 11 bases between. Germline V gene lookup returns CDR1 MNHNS and CDR2 SASEGT. The CDR3 consists of 11 residues. The CDR3 nucleotides are TGTGCCAGCACCTCTACTCAAACGCAGTATTTT. It encodes CASTSTQTQYF.

This clonotype was seen a few times. This rearrangement joins TRBV3-1 to TRBJ2-7; tentatively, D is TRBD2 (5 bases). This CDR3 has 17 residues. Trimming took 1 base from V and 0 from J, leaving 16 bases between them. The germline CDR1 and CDR2 sequences are LGHDT and YNNKEL (reference sequence). DNA for the CDR3: TGTGCCAGCAGCCAAGGTGGGAGCCAGCGGTTCTCCTACGAGCAGTACTTC. Protein sequence: CASSQGGSQRFSYEQYF.

The gene calls are TRBV4-2 and TRBJ2-1; D is uncertain. Trimming removed 1 base from V and 3 bases from J, with 10 bases in between. Germline V CDR1 and CDR2: LGHNA, YNFKEQ. The CDR3 totals 15 residues. DNA for the CDR3: TGTGCCAGCAGCCAAGGGTCGGGTCACTACAATGAGCAGTTCTTC. Its translation is CASSQGSGHYNEQFF.

The V call is TRBV2, the J call TRBJ2-7; perhaps TRBD1 as D (5 bases). V was clipped by 10 bases and J by 5 bases, with 18 bases between them. Germline lookup yields CDR1 SNHLY and CDR2 FYNNEI. The CDR3 loop spans 13 amino acids. The CDR3 sequence is CATSDSVEDEQYF. The CDR3 DNA reads as TGTGCCACATCCGACAGCGTTGAGGACGAGCAGTACTTC.

This clonotype was counted at least ten times. The chain has TRBV10-1 and TRBJ2-2; D call uncertain. From germline, CDR1 is WNHNN and CDR2 SYGVQD (reference sequence). The CDR3 totals 13 residues. With 0 bases removed from V and 6 bases from J, the gap between germline ends came to 5 bases. CDR3 in amino acids: CASSESYAGELFF. CDR3 in DNA: TGCGCCAGCAGTGAGTCTTACGCCGGGGAGCTGTTTTTT.

The chain uses TRBV7-9 and TRBJ2-1; no clear D gene. The CDR3 extends over 14 amino acids. V lost 0 bases and J 7 bases, leaving 10 bases between the germline ends. CDR1 and CDR2 from the germline V gene are SEHNR and FQNEAQ (reference sequence). CDR3 loop: CASSLATKGNEQFF. The DNA of the CDR3 is TGTGCCAGCAGCTTAGCGACGAAAGGTAATGAGCAGTTCTTC.

The rearrangement uses TRBV18 and TRBJ1-4, with 8 bases aligning to TRBD1. There are 14 residues in the CDR3. Germline V gene sequence: CDR1 KGHSH, CDR2 LQKENI. V lost 3 bases to trimming and J lost 8 bases; unmatched junction nucleotides: 5. The CDR3 nucleotides read TGTGCCAGCTCACCTGGGACAGGTCAAGAAAAACTGTTTTTT. Its protein product is CASSPGTGQEKLFF.